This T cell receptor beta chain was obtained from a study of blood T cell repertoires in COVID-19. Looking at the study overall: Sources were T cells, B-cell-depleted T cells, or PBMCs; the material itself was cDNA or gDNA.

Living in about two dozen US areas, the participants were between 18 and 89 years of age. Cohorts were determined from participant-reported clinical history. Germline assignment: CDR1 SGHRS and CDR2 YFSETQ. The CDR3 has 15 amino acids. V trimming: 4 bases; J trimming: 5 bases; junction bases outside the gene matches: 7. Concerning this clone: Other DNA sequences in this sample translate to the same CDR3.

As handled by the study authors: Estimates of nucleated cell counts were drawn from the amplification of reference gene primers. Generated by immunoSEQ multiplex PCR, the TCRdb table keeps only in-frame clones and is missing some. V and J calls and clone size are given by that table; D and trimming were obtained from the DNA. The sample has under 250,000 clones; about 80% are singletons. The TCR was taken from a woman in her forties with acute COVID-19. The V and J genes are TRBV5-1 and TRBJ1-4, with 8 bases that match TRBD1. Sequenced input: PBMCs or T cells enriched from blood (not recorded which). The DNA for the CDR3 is TGCGCCAGCAGCCCCGGTGGACAGGGAAATGAAAAACTGTTTTTT. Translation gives CASSPGGQGNEKLFF.